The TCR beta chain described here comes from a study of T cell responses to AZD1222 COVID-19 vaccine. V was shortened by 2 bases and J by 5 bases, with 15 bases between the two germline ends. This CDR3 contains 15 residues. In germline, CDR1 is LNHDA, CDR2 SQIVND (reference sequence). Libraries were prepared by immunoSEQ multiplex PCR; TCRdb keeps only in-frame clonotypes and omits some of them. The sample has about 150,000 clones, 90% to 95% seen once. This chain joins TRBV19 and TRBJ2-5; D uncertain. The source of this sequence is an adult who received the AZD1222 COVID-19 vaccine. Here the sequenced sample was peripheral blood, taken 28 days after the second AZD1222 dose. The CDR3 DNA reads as TGTGCCAGTAGTATAAGGCGGCCCACCGGGGAGACCCAGTACTTC. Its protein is CASSIRRPTGETQYF.